This TCR beta chain was sequenced in a study of blood T cell repertoires in COVID-19. Study in general: Acute-phase and convalescent COVID-19 samples originated in the United States, Italy and Spain.

Germline CDR1 and CDR2: MNHNY and SVGAGI (reference sequence). V gave up 6 bases and J gave up 0 bases; unmatched junction bases: 13. The CDR3 spans 19 residues. Per the original data handling: Reference gene primer amplification gave nucleated cell count estimates. The assay was immunoSEQ multiplex PCR, and TCRdb's table has in-frame clones only and misses some. V, J and clone size reflect that table, while D and trimming were determined from the DNA. This repertoire shows approximately 130,000 clones, approximately 84% found once; its top ten account for roughly 12%. The V gene is TRBV6-6, the J gene TRBJ2-6; 8 positions agree with TRBD2. What was sequenced was peripheral blood. The sequence derives from a human donor in a cohort sampled during active COVID-19. The CDR3 DNA is TGTGCCAGCAGCCGAACCCGGGGGGGCCCCAGCTCTGGGGCCAACGTCCTGACTTTC. It specifies CASSRTRGGPSSGANVLTF.